The rows below give T cell receptor beta chains drawn from one sample of a study of blood T cell repertoires in COVID-19. Data came from immunoSEQ multiplex PCR; TCRdb stores just in-frame clones and leaves some out. Among about 220,000 clones listed, roughly 80% were seen once. The sequencing sample was made of PBMCs or T cells enriched from blood (not recorded which). The receptors here all came from a woman between 40 and 50 years old who had been exposed to COVID-19. Each CDR3 is given with its conserved first and last residue. A D gene is named only where the DNA matches it firmly.

V gene	CDR3 length	D gene	CDR3 protein
TRBV5-1	14	.	CASSLGQLQETQYF
TRBV18	16	TRBD1	CASSPPGQGSSYEQYF
TRBV4-1	15	.	CASSQVRAASYEQYF
TRBV6-5	15	TRBD1	CASSYPGQGDYGYTF
TRBV7-3	14	TRBD1	CASSQDRGYNEQFF
TRBV6-5	13	.	CASSNGVSQPQHF
TRBV19	17	TRBD2	CASSISSSGGSTDTQYF
TRBV4-1	14	.	CASSQEARGREAFF
TRBV19	15	.	CASSKSGHMNTEAFF
TRBV2	15	TRBD1	CASSGGQGARNEQFF
TRBV28	16	.	CASSLSGAGDTDTQYF
TRBV28	16	TRBD1	CASSRLTGDASYEQYF
TRBV5-1	15	.	CASSMGGLATDTQYF
TRBV4-1	15	TRBD1	CASSSTGGTNTEAFF
TRBV28	15	TRBD2	CASWTISGGSDTQYF
TRBV5-6	13	.	CASSQFQGQPQHF
TRBV7-6	15	TRBD1	CASRGFTGVNTEAFF
TRBV6-5	15	.	CASRARDRYQYEQYF
TRBV7-9	17	.	CASSQWRGRKTTDTQYF
TRBV28	14	.	CASSLTGRNTEAFF
TRBV14	14	.	CASSHREGANVLTF
TRBV5-4	16	TRBD2	CASSPVLAGDQETQYF
TRBV2	15	.	CASNQGLGGNTEAFF
TRBV7-9	15	.	CASSSWAGRNSPLHF
TRBV3-1/TRBV3-2	15	.	CASSQDGGFGNTIYF
TRBV6-5	14	.	CASTQTTGGYGYTF
TRBV18	11	.	CASSRDNEQYF
TRBV18	15	TRBD1	CASSDWTGKGEKLFF
TRBV13	13	.	CASSLRLAGEQYF
TRBV5-1	15	TRBD2	CASSVGTSDTGELFF
TRBV11-3	16	TRBD1	CASSRQTGVAYNEQFF
TRBV5-6	14	.	CASSYYRARTEAFF
TRBV7-2	15	.	CASSLRRLASDTQYF
TRBV12-5	16	.	CASGSAGLGYPYGYTF
TRBV5-1	15	.	CASSLGGGDTDTQYF
TRBV6-5	16	.	CASSYRGRGGNYGYTF
TRBV4-3	16	.	CASSQGLGLPNYGYTF
TRBV6-5	16	TRBD1	CASSYGWGTGGSPLHF
TRBV12-3/TRBV12-4	12	.	CASSTGQLGAFF
TRBV27	13	.	CASRTTGTDTQYF